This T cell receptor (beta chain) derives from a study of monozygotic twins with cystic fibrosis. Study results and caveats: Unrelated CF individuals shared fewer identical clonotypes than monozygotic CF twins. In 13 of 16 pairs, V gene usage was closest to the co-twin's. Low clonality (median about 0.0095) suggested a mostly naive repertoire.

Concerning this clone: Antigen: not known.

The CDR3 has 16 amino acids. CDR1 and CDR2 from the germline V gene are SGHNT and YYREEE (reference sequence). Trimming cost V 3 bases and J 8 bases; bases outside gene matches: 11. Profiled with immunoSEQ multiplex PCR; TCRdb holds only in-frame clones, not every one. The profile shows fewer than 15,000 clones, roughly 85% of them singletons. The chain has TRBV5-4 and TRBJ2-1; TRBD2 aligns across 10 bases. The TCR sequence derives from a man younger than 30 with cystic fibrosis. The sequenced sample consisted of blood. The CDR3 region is CASSWAASGSLYEQFF. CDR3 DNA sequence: TGTGCCAGCAGCTGGGCGGCTAGCGGGAGTCTCTATGAGCAGTTCTTC.